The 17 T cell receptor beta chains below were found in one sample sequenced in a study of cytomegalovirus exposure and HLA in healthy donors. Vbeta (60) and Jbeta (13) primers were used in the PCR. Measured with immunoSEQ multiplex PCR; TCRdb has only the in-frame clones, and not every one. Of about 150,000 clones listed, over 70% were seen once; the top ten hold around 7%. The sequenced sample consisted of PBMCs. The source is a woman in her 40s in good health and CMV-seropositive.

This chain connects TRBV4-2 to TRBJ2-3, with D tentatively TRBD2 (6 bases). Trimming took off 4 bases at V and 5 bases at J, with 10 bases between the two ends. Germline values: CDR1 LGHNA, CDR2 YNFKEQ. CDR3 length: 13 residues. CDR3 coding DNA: TGTGCCAGCAGCCTCGTGGGGGGAGATACGCAGTATTTT. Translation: CASSLVGGDTQYF.

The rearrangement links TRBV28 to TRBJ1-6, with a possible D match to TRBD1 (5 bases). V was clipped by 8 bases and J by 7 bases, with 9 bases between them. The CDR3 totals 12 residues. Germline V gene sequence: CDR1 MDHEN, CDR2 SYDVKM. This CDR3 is CASVGGNSPLHF. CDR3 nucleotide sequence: TGTGCCAGCGTTGGGGGGAATTCACCCCTCCACTTT.

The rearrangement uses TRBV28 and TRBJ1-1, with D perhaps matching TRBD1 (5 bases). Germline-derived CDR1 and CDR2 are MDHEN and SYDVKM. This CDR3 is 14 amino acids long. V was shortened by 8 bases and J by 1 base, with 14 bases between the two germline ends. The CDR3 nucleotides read TGTGCCAGCTTGGGGCCAGGGAAGAACACTGAAGCTTTCTTT. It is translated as CASLGPGKNTEAFF.

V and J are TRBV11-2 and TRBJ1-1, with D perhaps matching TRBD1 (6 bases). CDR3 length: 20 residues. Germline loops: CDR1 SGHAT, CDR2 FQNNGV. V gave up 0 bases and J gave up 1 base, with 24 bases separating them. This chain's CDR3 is CASSLDLTQGPTVRNTEAFF. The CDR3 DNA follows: TGTGCCAGCAGCTTAGATCTAACGCAGGGGCCGACAGTCAGGAACACTGAAGCTTTCTTT.

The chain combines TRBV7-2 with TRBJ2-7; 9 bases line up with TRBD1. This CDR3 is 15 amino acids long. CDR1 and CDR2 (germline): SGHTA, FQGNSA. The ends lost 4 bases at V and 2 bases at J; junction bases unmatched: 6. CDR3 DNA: TGTGCCAGCAGCTCTCGACAGGGGGGGACCTACGAGCAGTACTTC. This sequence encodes CASSSRQGGTYEQYF.

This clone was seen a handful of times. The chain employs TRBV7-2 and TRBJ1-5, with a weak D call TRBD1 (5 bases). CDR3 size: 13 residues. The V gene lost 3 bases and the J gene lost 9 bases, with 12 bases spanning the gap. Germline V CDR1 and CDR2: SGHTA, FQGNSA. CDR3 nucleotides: TGTGCCAGCAGCTTCGACAGCTCTCGGCCCCAGCATTTT. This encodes CASSFDSSRPQHF.

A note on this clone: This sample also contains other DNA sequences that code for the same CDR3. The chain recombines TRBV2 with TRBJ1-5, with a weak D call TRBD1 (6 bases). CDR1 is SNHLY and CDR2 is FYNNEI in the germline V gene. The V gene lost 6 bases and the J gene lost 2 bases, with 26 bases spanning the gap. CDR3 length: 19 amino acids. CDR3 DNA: TGTGCCAGCAGACCCGACAGGTCAACTGGGGTATTTGGCAATCAGCCCCAGCATTTT. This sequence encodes CASRPDRSTGVFGNQPQHF.

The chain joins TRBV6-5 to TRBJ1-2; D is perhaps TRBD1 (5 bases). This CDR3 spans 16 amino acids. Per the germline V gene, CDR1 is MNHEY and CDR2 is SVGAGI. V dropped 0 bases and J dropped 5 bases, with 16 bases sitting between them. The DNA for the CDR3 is TGTGCCAGCAGTTACTCGATCTCGGGCAGGGCTTATGGCTACACCTTC. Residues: CASSYSISGRAYGYTF.

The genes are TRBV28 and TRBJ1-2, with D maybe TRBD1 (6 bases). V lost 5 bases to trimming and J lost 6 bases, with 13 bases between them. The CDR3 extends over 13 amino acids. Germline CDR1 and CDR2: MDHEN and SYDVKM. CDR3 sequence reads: CASSPPPGDGYTF. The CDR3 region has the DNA TGTGCCAGCAGTCCCCCCCCAGGGGATGGCTACACCTTC.

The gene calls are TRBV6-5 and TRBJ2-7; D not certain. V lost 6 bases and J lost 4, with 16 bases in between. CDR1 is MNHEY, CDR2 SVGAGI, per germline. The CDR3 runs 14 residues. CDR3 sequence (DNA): TGTGCCAGCAGCGCCGGCACTACCGAGTACGAGCAGTACTTC. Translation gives CASSAGTTEYEQYF.

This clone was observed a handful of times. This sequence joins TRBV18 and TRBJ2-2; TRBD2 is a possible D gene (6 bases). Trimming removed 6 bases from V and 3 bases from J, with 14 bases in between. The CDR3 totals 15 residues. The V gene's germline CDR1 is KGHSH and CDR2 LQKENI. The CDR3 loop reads CASSLDGGDTGELFF. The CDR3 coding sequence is TGTGCCAGCTCCCTCGACGGAGGGGACACCGGGGAGCTGTTTTTT.

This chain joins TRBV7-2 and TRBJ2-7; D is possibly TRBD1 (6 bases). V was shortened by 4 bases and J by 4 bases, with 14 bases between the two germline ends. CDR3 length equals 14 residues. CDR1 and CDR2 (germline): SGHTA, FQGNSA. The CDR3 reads CASSSNRDSYEQYF. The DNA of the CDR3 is TGTGCCAGCAGCTCCAACAGGGATTCGTACGAGCAGTACTTC.

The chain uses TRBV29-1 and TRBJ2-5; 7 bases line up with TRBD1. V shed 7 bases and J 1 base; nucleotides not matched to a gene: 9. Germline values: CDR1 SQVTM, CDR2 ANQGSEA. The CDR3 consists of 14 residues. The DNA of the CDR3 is TGCAGCGGGAGGAACGGACAGGCCCAAGAGACCCAGTACTTC. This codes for CSGRNGQAQETQYF.

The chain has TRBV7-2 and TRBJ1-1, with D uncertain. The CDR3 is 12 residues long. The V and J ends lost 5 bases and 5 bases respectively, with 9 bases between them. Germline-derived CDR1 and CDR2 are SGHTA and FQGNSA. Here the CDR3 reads CASSIGWTEAFF. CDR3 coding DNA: TGTGCCAGCAGCATCGGTTGGACTGAAGCTTTCTTT.

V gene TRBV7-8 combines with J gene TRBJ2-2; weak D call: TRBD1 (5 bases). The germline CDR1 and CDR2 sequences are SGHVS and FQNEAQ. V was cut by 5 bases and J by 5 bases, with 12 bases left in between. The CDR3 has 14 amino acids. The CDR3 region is CASSPKGITGELFF. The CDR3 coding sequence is TGTGCCAGCAGCCCTAAGGGGATAACCGGGGAGCTGTTTTTT.

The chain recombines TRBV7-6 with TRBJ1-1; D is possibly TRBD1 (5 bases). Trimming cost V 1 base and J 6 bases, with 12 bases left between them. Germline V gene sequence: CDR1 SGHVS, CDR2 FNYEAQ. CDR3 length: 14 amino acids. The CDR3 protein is CASSLGRGESEAFF. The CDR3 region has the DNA TGTGCCAGCAGCTTAGGGAGGGGAGAGTCTGAAGCTTTCTTT. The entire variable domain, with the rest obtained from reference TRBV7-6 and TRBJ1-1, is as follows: GAGVSQSPRYKVTKRGQDVALRCDPISGHVSLYWYRQALGQGPEFLTYFNYEAQQDKSGLPNDRFSAERPEGSISTLTIQRTEQRDSAMYRCASSLGRGESEAFFGQGTRLTVV.

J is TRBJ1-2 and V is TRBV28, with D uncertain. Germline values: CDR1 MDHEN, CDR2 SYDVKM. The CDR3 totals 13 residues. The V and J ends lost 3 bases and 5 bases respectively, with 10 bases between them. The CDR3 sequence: CASSLAFNYGYTF. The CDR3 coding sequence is TGTGCCAGCAGTTTGGCCTTCAATTATGGCTACACCTTC.